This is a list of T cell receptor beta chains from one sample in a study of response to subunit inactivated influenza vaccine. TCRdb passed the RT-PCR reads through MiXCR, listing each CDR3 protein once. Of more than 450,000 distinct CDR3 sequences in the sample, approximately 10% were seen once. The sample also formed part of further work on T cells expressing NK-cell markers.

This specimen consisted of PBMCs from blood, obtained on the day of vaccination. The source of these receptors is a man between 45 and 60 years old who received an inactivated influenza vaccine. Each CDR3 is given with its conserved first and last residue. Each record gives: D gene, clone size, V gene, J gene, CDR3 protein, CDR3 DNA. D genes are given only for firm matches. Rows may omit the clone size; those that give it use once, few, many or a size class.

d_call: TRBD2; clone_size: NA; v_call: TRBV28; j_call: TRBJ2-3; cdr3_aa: CASTSAPGGGVDTQYF; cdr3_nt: TGTGCCAGCACCTCCGCACCCGGGGGGGGCGTAGATACGCAGTATTTT
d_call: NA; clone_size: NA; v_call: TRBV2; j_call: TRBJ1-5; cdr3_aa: CASSEGRGPQHF; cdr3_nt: TGTGCCAGCAGTGAAGGGCGGGGGCCCCAGCATTTT
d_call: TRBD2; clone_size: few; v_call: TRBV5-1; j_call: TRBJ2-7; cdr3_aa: CASSLAGFLAGTREQYF; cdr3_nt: TGCGCCAGCAGCTTGGCCGGTTTCCTAGCGGGAACACGGGAGCAGTACTTC
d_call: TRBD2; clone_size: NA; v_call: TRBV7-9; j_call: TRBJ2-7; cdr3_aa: CASSSRLAGGYEQYF; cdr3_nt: TGTGCCAGCAGCTCGAGATTAGCGGGAGGCTACGAGCAGTACTTC
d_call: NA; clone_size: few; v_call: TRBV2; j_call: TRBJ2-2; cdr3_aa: CASSVTEANTGELFF; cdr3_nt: TGTGCCAGCAGTGTTACGGAAGCGAACACCGGGGAGCTGTTTTTT
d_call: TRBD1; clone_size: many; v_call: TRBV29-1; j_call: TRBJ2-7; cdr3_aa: CSVEQGDEQYF; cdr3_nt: TGCAGCGTTGAACAGGGGGACGAGCAGTACTTC
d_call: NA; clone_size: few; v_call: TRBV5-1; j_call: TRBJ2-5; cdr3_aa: CASSFGRAETQYF; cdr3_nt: TGCGCCAGCAGCTTCGGACGGGCGGAGACCCAGTACTTC
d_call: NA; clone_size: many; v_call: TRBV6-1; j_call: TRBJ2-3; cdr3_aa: CASSEAGGLDTQYF; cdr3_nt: TGTGCCAGCAGTGAAGCGGGGGGGCTAGATACGCAGTATTTT
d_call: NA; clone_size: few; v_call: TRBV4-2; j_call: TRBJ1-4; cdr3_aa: CASSQERGINEKLFF; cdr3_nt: TGTGCCAGCAGCCAAGAAAGGGGGATAAATGAAAAACTGTTTTTT
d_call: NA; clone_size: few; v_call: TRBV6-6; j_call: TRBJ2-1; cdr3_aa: CASSYSIHEQFF; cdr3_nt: TGTGCCAGCAGTTACTCGATCCATGAGCAGTTCTTC
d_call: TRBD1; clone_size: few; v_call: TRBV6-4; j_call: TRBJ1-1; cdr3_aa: CASSDSGTDEAFF; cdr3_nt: TGTGCCAGCAGTGACTCCGGGACAGATGAAGCTTTCTTT
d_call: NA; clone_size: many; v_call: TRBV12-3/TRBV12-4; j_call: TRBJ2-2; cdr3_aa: CASNLGASRTGELFF; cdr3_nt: TGTGCCAGCAATCTGGGAGCTAGCCGTACCGGGGAGCTGTTTTTT
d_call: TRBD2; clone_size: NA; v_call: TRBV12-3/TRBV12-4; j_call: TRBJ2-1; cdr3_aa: CASSLGLVSFF; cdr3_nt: TGTGCCAGCAGCCTGGGACTAGTGTCGTTCTTC
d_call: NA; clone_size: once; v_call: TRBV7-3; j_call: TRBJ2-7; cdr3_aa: CASSYGAGREQYF; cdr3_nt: TGTGCCAGCAGCTATGGGGCTGGCCGCGAGCAGTACTTC
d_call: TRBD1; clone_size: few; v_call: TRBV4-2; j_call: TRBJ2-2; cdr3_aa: CASSQGARQGTGELFF; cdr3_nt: TGTGCCAGCAGCCAAGGAGCCAGACAGGGGACCGGGGAGCTGTTTTTT
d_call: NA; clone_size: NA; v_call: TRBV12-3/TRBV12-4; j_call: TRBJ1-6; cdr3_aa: CASSPGWPPLHF; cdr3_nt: TGTGCCAGCAGTCCGGGGTGGCCACCCCTCCACTTT
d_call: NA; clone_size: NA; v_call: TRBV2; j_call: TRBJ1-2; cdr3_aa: CASLDAPYGYTF; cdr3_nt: TGTGCCAGCCTGGACGCACCCTATGGCTACACCTTC
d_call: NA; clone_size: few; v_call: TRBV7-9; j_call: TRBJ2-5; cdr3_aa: CASSLASGQYF; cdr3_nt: TGTGCCAGCAGCTTAGCAAGCGGCCAGTACTTC
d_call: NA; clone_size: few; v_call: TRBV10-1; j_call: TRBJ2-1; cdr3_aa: CASSDLRDSKRGYNEQFF; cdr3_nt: TGCGCCAGCAGTGATCTCCGGGACTCCAAAAGAGGCTACAATGAGCAGTTCTTC
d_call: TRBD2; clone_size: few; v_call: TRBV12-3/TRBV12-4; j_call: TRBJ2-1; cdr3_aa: CASSLPRGGAYNEQFF; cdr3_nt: TGTGCCAGCAGTCTTCCTCGTGGGGGGGCCTACAATGAGCAGTTCTTC
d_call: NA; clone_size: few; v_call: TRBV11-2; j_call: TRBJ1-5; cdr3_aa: CASSFQGGQPQHF; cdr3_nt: TGTGCCAGCAGCTTTCAGGGAGGTCAGCCCCAGCATTTT
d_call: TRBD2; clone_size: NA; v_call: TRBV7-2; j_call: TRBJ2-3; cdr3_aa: CASSLLSGGAGDTQYF; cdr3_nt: TGCGCCAGCAGCCTTCTTAGCGGGGGGGCCGGGGATACGCAGTATTTT
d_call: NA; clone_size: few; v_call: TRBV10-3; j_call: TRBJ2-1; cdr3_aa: CAISESGRSSYNEQFF; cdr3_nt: TGTGCCATCAGTGAGTCGGGCAGAAGCTCCTACAATGAGCAGTTCTTC
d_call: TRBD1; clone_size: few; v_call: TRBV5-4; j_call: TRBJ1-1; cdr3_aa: CASSLEGTGNTEAFF; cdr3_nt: TGTGCCAGCAGCTTGGAAGGGACAGGGAACACTGAAGCTTTCTTT
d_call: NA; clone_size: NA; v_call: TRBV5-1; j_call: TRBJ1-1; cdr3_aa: CASSAGAWGGSEAFF; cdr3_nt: TGCGCCAGCAGCGCCGGGGCCTGGGGAGGCTCTGAAGCTTTCTTT
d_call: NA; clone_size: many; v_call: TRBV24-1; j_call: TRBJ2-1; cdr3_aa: CATSHWDLTNEQFF; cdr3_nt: TGTGCCACCAGTCACTGGGACCTGACAAATGAGCAGTTCTTC
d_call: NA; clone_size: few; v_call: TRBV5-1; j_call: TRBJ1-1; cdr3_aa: CASSLAATLNTEAFF; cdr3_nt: TGCGCCAGCAGCTTGGCGGCGACTTTGAACACTGAAGCTTTCTTT
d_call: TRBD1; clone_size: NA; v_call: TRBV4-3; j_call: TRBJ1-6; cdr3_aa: CASSQAAPGGRSPLHF; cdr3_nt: TGCGCCAGCAGCCAAGCGGCCCCAGGGGGAAGATCACCCCTCCACTTT
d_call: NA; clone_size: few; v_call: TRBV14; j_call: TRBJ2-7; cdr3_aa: CASSQLASVSYEQYF; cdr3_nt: TGTGCCAGCAGTCAGCTCGCTAGCGTCTCCTACGAGCAGTACTTC
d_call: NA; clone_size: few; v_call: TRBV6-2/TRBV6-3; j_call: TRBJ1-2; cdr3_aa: CASSFNRNYGYTF; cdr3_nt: TGTGCCAGCAGTTTTAACAGAAACTATGGCTACACCTTC
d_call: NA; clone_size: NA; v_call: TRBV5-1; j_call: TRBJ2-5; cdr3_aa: CASSSFGLTEETQYF; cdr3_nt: TGCGCCAGCAGCTCGTTCGGGCTGACTGAAGAGACCCAGTACTTC
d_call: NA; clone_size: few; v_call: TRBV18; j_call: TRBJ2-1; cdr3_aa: CASSPGLTVLSYNEQFF; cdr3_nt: TGTGCCAGCTCACCGGGACTGACTGTTTTATCCTACAATGAGCAGTTCTTC
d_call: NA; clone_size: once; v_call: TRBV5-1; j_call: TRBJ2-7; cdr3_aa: CASSFGAGATYEQYF; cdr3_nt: TGCGCCAGCAGCTTCGGCGCAGGGGCTACCTACGAGCAGTACTTC
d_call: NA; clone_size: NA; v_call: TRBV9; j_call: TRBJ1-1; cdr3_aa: CASSAPGHRNTEAFF; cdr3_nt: TGTGCCAGCAGCGCTCCGGGACACCGGAACACTGAAGCTTTCTTT
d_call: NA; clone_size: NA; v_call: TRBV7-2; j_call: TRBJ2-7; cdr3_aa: CASSLGPQGRTYEQYF; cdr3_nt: TGTGCCAGCAGCTTAGGACCCCAGGGGCGCACCTACGAGCAGTACTTC
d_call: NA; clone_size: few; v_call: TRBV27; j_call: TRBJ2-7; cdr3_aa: CASSPYRDTKSYEQYF; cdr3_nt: TGTGCCAGCAGCCCGTACCGGGACACGAAATCCTACGAGCAGTACTTC
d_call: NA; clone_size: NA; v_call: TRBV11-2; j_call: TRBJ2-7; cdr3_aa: CASSLVRTFVYEQYF; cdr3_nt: TGTGCCAGCAGCTTAGTCCGAACTTTTGTTTACGAGCAGTACTTC
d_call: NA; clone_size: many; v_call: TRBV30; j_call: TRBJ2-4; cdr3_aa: CAWLGRPKNIQYF; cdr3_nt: TGTGCCTGGTTGGGACGGCCCAAAAACATTCAGTACTTC
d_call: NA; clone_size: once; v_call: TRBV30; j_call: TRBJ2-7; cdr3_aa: CAWRQLVSGHEQYF; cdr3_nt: TGTGCCTGGAGACAGCTAGTTAGCGGCCACGAGCAGTACTTC
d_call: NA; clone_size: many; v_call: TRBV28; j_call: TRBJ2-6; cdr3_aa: CASSLVGDKVLTF; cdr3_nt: TGTGCCAGCAGTTTGGTGGGGGATAAAGTCCTGACTTTC
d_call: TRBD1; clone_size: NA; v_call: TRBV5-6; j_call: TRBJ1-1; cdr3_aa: CASSFRGTGGVNTEAFF; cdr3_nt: TGTGCCAGCAGCTTTCGGGGGACAGGGGGCGTGAACACTGAAGCTTTCTTT
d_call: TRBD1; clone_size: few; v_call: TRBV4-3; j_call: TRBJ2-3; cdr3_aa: CASSHGTGFPDTQYF; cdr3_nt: TGCGCCAGCAGCCACGGGACAGGGTTCCCAGATACGCAGTATTTT